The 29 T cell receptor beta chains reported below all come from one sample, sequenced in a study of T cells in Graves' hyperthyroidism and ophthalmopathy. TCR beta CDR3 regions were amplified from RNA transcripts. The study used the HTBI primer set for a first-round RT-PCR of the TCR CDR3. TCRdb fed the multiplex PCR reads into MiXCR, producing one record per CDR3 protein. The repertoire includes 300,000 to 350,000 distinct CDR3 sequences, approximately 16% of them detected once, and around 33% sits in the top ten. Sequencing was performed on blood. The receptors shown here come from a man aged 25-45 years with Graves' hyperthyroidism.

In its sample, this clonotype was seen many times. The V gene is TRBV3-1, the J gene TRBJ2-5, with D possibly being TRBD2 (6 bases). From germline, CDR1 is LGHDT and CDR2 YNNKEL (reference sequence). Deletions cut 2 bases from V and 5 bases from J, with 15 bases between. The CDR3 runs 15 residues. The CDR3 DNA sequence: TGTGCCAGCAGCCAAAATGTCGGGGGTCCGGAGACCCAGTACTTC. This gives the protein CASSQNVGGPETQYF.

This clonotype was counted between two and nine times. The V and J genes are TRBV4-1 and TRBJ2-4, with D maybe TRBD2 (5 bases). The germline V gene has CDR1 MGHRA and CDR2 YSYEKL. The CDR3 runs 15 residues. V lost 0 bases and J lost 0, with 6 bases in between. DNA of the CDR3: TGCGCCAGCAGCCAAGAGAGGGCAGCCAAAAACATTCAGTACTTC. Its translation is CASSQERAAKNIQYF.

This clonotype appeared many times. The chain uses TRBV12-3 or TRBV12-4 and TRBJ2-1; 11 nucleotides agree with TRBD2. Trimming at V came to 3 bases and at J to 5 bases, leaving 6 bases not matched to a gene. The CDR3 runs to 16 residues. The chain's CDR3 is CASSLTTSGGHNEQFF. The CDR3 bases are TGTGCCAGCAGTTTGACCACTAGCGGGGGCCACAATGAGCAGTTCTTC.

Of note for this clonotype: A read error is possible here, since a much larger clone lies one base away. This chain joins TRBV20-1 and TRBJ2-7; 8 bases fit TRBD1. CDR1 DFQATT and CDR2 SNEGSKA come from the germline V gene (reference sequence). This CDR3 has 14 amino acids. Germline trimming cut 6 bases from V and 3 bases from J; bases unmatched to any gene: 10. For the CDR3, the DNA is TGCAGTGCCAGGAGACAGGGGTCTGGCTACGAGCAGTACTTC. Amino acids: CSARRQGSGYEQYF.

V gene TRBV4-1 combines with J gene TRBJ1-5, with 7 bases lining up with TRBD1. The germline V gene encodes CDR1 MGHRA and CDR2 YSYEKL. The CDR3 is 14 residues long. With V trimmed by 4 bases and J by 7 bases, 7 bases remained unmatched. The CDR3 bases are TGCGCCAGCAGCCCACAGGGGTTAGGGCAGCCCCAGCATTTT. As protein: CASSPQGLGQPQHF.

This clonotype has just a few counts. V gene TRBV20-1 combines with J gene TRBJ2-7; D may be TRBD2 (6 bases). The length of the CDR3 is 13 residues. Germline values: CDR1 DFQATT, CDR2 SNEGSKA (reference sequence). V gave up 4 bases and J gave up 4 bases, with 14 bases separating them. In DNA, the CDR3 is TGCAGTGCTACTTGGGACTTGCCTTACGAGCAGTACTTC. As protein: CSATWDLPYEQYF.

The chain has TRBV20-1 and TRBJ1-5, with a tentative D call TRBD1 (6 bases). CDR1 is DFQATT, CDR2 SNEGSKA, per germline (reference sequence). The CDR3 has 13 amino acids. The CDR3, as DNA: TGCAGCGTTGCGACAGGCGCTGGACAGCCCCAGCATTTT. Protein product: CSVATGAGQPQHF.

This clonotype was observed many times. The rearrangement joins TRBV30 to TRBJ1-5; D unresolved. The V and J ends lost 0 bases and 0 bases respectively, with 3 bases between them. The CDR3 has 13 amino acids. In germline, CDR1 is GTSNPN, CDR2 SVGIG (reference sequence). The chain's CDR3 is CAWSVSSNQPQHF. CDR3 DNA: TGTGCCTGGAGTGTTTCTAGCAATCAGCCCCAGCATTTT.

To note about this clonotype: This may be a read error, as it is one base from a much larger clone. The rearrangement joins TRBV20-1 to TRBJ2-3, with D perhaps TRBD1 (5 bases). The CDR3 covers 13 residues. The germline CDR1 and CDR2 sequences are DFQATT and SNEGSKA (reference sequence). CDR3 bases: TGCAGTCAATCAGGGATCGGCACAGGTACGCAGTATTTT. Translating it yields CSQSGIGTGTQYF.

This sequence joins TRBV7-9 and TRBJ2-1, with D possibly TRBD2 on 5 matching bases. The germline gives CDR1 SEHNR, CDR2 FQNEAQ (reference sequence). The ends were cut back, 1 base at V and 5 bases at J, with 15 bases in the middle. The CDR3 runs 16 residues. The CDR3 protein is CASSLGVLGLNNEQFF. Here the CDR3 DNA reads TGTGCCAGCAGCTTAGGGGTGCTAGGACTGAACAATGAGCAGTTCTTC.

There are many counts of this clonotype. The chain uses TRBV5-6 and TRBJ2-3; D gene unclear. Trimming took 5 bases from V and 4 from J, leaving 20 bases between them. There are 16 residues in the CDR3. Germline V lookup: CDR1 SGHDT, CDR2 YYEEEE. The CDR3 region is CASSTIPGRGADTQYF. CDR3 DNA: TGTGCCAGCAGTACCATCCCCGGGCGAGGAGCAGATACGCAGTATTTT.

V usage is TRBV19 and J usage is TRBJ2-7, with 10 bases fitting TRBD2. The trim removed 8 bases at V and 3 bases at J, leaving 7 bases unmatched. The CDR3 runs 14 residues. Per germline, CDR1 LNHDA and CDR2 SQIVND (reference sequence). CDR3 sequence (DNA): TGTGCCAGTGCATTAAGCGGGAGGGACTACGAGCAGTACTTC. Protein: CASALSGRDYEQYF.

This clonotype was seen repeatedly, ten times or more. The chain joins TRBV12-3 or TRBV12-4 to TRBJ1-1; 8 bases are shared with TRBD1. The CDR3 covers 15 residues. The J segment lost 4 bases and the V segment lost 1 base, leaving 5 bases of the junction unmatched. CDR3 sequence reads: CASSLGPDRATEAFF. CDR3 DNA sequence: TGTGCCAGCAGTTTAGGTCCGGACAGGGCCACTGAAGCTTTCTTT.

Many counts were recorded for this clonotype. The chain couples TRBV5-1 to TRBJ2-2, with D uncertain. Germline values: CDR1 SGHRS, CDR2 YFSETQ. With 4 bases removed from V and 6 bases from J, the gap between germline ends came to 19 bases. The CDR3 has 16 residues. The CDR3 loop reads CASSPLTLSNPGELFF. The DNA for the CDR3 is TGCGCCAGCAGCCCCCTTACTCTCTCCAACCCCGGGGAGCTGTTTTTT.

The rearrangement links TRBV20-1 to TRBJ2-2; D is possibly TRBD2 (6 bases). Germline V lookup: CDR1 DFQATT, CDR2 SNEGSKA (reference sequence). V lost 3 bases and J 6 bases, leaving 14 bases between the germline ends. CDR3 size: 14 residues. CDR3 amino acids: CSASVGSTSGELFF. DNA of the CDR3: TGCAGTGCTAGCGTCGGGAGCACCTCCGGGGAGCTGTTTTTT.

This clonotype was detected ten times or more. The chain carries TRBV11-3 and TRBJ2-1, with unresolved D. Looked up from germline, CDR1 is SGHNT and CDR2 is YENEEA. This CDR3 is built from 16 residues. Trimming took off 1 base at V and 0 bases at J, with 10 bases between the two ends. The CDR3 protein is CASSLGSSYSYNEQFF. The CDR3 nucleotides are TGTGCCAGCAGCTTAGGGAGCTCATACTCCTACAATGAGCAGTTCTTC.

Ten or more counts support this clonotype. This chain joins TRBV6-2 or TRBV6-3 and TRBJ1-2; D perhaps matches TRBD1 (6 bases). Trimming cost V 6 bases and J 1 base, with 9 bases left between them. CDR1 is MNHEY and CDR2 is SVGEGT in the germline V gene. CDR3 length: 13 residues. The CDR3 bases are TGTGCCAGCAGGCGGGACATTAACTATGGCTACACCTTC. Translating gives CASRRDINYGYTF.

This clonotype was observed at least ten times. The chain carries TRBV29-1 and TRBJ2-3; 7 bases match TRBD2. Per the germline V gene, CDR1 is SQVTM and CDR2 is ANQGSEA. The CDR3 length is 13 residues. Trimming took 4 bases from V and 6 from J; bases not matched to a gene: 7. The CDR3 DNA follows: TGCAGCGTTGCTAGCGGAGAATCGGATACGCAGTATTTT. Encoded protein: CSVASGESDTQYF.

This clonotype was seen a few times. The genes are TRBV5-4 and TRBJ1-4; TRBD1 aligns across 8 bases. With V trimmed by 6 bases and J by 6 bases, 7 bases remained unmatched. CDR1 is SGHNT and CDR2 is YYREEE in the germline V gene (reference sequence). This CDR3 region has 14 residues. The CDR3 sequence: CASTNQGAYEKLFF. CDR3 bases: TGTGCCAGCACCAACCAGGGGGCTTATGAAAAACTGTTTTTT.

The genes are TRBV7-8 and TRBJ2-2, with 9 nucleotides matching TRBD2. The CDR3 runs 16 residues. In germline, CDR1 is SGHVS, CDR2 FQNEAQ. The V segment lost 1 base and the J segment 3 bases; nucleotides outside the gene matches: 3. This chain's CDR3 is CASSLGTSVYTGELFF. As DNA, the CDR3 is TGTGCCAGCAGCTTAGGGACTAGCGTATACACCGGGGAGCTGTTTTTT.

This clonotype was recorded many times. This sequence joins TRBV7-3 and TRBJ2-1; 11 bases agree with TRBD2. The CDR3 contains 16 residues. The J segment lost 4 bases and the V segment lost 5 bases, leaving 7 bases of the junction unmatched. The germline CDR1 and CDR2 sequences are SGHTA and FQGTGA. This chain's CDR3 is CASSVSGTSGYNEQFF. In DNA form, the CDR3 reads TGTGCCAGCAGCGTGTCCGGGACTAGCGGATACAATGAGCAGTTCTTC.

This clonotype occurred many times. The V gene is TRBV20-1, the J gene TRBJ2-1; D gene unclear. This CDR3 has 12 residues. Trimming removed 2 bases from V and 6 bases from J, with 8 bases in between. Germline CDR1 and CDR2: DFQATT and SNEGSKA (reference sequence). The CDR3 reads CSARTLGNEQFF. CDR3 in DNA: TGCAGTGCTAGAACCCTGGGCAATGAGCAGTTCTTC.

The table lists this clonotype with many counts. The CDR3 protein is CSASGQRIEQYF. Written as DNA, the CDR3 is TGCAGTGCTTCGGGACAGAGGATCGAGCAGTACTTC. This chain joins TRBV20-1 and TRBJ2-7; 7 bases agree with TRBD1. V dropped 5 bases and J dropped 6; count of bases not matched to a gene: 7. CDR3 length: 12 residues. From germline, CDR1 is DFQATT and CDR2 SNEGSKA (reference sequence).

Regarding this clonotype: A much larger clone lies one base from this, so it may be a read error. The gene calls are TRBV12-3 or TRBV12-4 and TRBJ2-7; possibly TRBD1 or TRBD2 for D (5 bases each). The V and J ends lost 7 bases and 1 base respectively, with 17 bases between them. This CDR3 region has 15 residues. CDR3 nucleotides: TGTGCCAGCAAACCGGGACCCTCAAGATCCTACGAGCAGTACTTC. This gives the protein CASKPGPSRSYEQYF.

The CDR3 loop reads CASNPRLLTDTQYF. The CDR3 DNA is TGTGCCAGCAACCCAAGGCTCCTCACAGATACGCAGTATTTT. The chain has TRBV2 and TRBJ2-3; D is unresolved. The CDR3 consists of 14 residues. V gave up 7 bases and J gave up 2 bases, with 13 bases separating them. From germline, CDR1 is SNHLY and CDR2 FYNNEI.

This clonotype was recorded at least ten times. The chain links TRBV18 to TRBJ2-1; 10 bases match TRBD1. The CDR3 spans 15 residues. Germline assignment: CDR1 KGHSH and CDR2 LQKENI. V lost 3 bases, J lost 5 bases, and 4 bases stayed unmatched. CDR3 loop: CASSPGTGANNEQFF. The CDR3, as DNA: TGTGCCAGCTCACCGGGGACAGGGGCGAACAATGAGCAGTTCTTC.

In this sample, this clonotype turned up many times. The CDR3 here is CASSQTLDTEAFF. The CDR3 DNA reads as TGTGCCAGCAGCCAGACTCTGGACACTGAAGCTTTCTTT. V usage is TRBV3-1 and J usage is TRBJ1-1; D is ambiguous. The V gene lost 3 bases and the J gene lost 3 bases, with 8 bases spanning the gap. The CDR3 contains 13 residues. CDR1 is LGHDT, CDR2 YNNKEL, per germline (reference sequence).

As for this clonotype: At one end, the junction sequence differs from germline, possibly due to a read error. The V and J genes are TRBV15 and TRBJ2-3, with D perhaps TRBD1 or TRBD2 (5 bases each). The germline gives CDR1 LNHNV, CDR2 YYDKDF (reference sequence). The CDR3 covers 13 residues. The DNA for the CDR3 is TGTGCCACCAGGAGAGGGACCACAGATACGCAGTATTTT. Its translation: CATRRGTTDTQYF. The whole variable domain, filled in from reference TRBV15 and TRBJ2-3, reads DAMVIQNPRYQVTQFGKPVTLSCSQTLNHNVMYWYQQKSSQAPKLLFHYYDKDFNNEADTPDNFQSRRPNTSFCFLDIRSPGLGDTAMYLCATRRGTTDTQYFGPGTRLTVL.

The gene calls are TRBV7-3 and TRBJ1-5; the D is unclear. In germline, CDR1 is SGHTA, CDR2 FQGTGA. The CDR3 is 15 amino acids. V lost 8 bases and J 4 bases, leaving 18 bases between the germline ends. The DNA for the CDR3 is TGTGCCAGCGGTTACACCTCAAGAGGGAATCAGCCCCAGCATTTT. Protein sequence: CASGYTSRGNQPQHF.